This TCR beta chain was obtained from a study of blood T cell repertoires in COVID-19. Study summary: Sites in the United States, Italy and Spain provided acute and convalescent COVID-19 samples. Sample material is recorded as cDNA or gDNA derived from T cells, B-cell-depleted T cells, or PBMCs.

Original methodology: For nucleated cells, counts were estimated from reference gene primer amplification. Sequencing used immunoSEQ multiplex PCR; TCRdb keeps in-frame clones, though not all of them. V, J and clone size reflect that table, while D and trimming were determined from the DNA. The sample records more than 300,000 clones, about 82% being singletons. This clone was detected only once. The CDR3 consists of 21 residues. Germline V gives CDR1 SGHVS, CDR2 FQNEAQ. With V trimmed by 5 bases and J by 3 bases, 19 bases remained unmatched. The V and J genes are TRBV7-8 and TRBJ2-1; 13 bases agree with TRBD2. The sequenced material came from peripheral blood. This TCR was sampled from a woman in her forties or fifties with acute or convalescent COVID-19. In nucleotides, the CDR3 is TGTGCCAGCAGCCCCGGAAGGGAACTACTAGCGGGAGGGGGATACTACAATGAGCAGTTCTTC. It yields the protein CASSPGRELLAGGGYYNEQFF.